This TCR beta chain was identified in a study of shared clonotypes between healthy human individuals. Study outcomes and limitations: Naive CD4 clonotypes overlapped across several donors at approximately 5.5%. Generation probabilities were higher for clonotypes shared across all four sorted-subset donors than for unshared ones.

As for this clone: Its target is not known.

Profiled with immunoSEQ multiplex PCR; TCRdb holds only in-frame clones, not every one. The sample lists roughly 700,000 clones, 74% occurring once. The CDR3 covers 15 residues. This rearrangement joins TRBV5-3 to TRBJ2-1; TRBD2 aligns across 14 bases. TRBV5-3 is placed among ORFs of uncertain function. The sample consisted of memory CD4+ T cells sorted from blood. Subset noted: CD45RA-negative fraction. The sequence came from a woman in her twenties or thirties in good health. CDR3 DNA: TGTGTCCAGGGACTAGCGGGAGTAAGGGGCAATGAGCAGTTCTTC. Encoded protein: CVQGLAGVRGNEQFF.